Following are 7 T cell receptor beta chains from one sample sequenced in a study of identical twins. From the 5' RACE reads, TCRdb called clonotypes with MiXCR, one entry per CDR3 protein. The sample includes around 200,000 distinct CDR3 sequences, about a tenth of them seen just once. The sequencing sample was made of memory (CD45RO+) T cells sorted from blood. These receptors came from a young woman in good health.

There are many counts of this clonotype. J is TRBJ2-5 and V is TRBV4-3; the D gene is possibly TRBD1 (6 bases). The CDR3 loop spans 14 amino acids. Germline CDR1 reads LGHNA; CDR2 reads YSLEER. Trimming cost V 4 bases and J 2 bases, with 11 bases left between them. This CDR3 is CASSRLGQQETQYF. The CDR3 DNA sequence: TGCGCCAGCAGCCGGCTTGGACAGCAAGAGACCCAGTACTTC.

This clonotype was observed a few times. The CDR3 is CSAGLLNTEAFF. The DNA of the CDR3 is TGCAGTGCTGGACTGCTGAACACTGAAGCTTTCTTT. The chain uses TRBV20-1 and TRBJ1-1, with no clear D. CDR1 and CDR2 from the germline V gene are DFQATT and SNEGSKA (reference sequence). This CDR3 has 12 amino acids. V shed 5 bases and J shed 0 bases, with 7 bases lying between them.

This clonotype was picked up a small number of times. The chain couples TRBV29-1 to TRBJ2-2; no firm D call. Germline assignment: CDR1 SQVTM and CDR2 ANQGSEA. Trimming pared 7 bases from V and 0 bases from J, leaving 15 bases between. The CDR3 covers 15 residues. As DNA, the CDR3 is TGCAGCGCTCTCTCCGGAACAGCGAACACCGGGGAGCTGTTTTTT. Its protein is CSALSGTANTGELFF.

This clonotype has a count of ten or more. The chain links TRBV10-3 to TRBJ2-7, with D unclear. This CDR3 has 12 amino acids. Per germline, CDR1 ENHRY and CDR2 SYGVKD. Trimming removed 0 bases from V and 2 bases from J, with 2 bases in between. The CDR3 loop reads CAISESTYEQYF. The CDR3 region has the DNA TGTGCCATCAGTGAGTCAACCTACGAGCAGTACTTC.

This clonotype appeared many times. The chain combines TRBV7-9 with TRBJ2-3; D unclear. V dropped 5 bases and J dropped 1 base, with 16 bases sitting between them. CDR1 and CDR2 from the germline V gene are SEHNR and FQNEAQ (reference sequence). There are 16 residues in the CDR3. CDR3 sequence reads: CASSPRRAGGTDTQYF. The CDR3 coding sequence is TGTGCCAGCAGCCCCCGTAGGGCCGGAGGCACAGATACGCAGTATTTT.

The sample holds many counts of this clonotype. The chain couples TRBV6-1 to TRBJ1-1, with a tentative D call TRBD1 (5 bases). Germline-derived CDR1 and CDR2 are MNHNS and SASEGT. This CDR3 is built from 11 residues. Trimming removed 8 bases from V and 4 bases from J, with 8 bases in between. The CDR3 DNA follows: TGTGCCAGCGAGACAGTCACTGAAGCTTTCTTT. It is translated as CASETVTEAFF.

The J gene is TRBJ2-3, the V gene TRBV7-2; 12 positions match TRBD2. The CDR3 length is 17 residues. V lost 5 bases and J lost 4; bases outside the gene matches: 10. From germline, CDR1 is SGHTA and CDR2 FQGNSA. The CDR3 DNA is TGTGCCAGCAGCGCCCGACTAGCGGGAGAGGCCCCAGATACGCAGTATTTT. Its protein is CASSARLAGEAPDTQYF. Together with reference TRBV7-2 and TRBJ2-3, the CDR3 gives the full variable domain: GAGVSQSPSNKVTEKGKDVELRCDPISGHTALYWYRQSLGQGLEFLIYFQGNSAPDKSGLPSDRFSAERTGGSVSTLTIQRTQQEDSAVYLCASSARLAGEAPDTQYFGPGTRLTVL.